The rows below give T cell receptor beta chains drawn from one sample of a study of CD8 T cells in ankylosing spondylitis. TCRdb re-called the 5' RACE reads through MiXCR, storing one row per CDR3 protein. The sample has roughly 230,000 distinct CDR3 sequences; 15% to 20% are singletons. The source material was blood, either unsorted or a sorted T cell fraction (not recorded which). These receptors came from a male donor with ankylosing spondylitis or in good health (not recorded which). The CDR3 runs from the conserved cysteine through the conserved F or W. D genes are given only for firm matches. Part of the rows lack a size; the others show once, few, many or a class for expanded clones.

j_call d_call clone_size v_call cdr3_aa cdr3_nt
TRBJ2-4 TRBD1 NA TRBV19 CASSPWTGIAKNIQYF TGTGCCAGTAGTCCTTGGACAGGGATAGCCAAAAACATTCAGTACTTC
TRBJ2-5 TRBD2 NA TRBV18 CASSPLQREALKIQETQYF TGTGCCAGCTCCCCTCTCCAGCGGGAGGCCCTCAAAATCCAAGAGACCCAGTACTTC
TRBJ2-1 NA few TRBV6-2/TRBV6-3 CASSYWGGEQFF TGTGCCAGCAGTTACTGGGGCGGCGAGCAGTTCTTC
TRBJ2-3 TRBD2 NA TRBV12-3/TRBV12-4 CASSQGGGPDTQYF TGTGCCAGCTCGCAAGGCGGGGGGCCAGATACGCAGTATTTT
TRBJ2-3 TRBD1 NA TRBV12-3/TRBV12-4 CASSLSWDRGDGSDTQYF TGTGCCAGCAGTTTATCCTGGGACAGGGGGGATGGATCAGATACGCAGTATTTT
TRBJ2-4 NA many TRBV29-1 CSVKGTPKNIQYF TGCAGCGTTAAGGGTACACCGAAAAACATTCAGTACTTC
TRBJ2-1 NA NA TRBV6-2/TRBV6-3 CASTPEGTPYNEQFF TGTGCCAGCACCCCGGAAGGGACACCCTACAATGAGCAGTTCTTC
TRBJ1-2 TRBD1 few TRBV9 CASSVVSGGYGYTF TGTGCCAGCAGCGTAGTGTCAGGGGGGTATGGCTACACCTTC
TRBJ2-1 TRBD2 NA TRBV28 CASGEERELYEQFF TGTGCCAGCGGAGAAGAGCGGGAGCTCTACGAGCAGTTCTTC
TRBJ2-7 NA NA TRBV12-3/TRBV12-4 CASSPYLNEQGSEQYF TGTGCCAGCAGTCCCTATCTGAACGAACAGGGTAGCGAGCAGTACTTC
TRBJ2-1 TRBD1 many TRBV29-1 CSVEARSRGRIVVSYNEQFF TGCAGCGTTGAAGCCCGTTCCAGGGGGCGGATAGTTGTATCCTACAATGAGCAGTTCTTC
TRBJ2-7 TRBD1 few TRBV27 CASSLGGPTGDEQYF TGTGCCAGCAGTTTAGGGGGACCCACAGGGGACGAGCAGTACTTC
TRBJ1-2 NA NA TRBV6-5 CASSYVPSGGYTF TGTGCCAGCAGTTACGTCCCCTCCGGGGGCTACACCTTC
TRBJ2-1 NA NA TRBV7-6 CASSPAGAVYNEQFF TGTGCCAGCAGCCCGGCGGGGGCGGTCTACAATGAGCAGTTCTTC
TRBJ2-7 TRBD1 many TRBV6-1 CASSLRDSVSYEQYF TGTGCCAGCAGTCTCCGGGACAGTGTTTCCTACGAGCAGTACTTC
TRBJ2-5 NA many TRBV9 CASSVIADYNEETQYF TGTGCCAGCAGCGTAATCGCGGACTACAACGAAGAGACCCAGTACTTC
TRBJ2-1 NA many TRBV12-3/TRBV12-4 CASSLPGREQFF TGTGCCAGCAGCCTCCCTGGACGGGAGCAGTTCTTC
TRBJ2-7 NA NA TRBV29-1 CSVVPAHTTYEQYF TGCAGCGTTGTCCCCGCTCACACAACCTACGAGCAGTACTTC
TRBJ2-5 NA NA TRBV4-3 CASSQSSGWAETQYF TGCGCCAGCAGCCAATCGAGCGGGTGGGCGGAGACCCAGTACTTC
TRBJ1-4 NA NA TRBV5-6 CASSPGSREKLFF TGTGCCAGCAGCCCTGGCAGTCGGGAAAAACTGTTTTTT
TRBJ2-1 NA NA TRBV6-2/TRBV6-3 CASSYSFEEQGFSDEQFF TGTGCCAGCAGTTACTCGTTTGAGGAACAGGGTTTTTCAGATGAGCAGTTCTTC
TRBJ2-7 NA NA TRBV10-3 CAISGGVSVYEQYF TGTGCCATCAGTGGGGGGGTGTCGGTCTACGAGCAGTACTTC
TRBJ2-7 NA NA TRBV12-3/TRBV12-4 CASSSSPHKEQYF TGTGCCAGCAGTTCCTCACCCCATAAGGAGCAGTACTTC
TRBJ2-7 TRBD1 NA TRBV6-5 CASSYQTGGSGEQYF TGTGCCAGCAGTTATCAGACAGGGGGTTCCGGCGAGCAGTACTTC
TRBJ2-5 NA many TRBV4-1 CASSQVLQETQYF TGCGCCAGCAGCCAAGTTCTCCAAGAGACCCAGTACTTC
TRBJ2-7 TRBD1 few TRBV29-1 CSVENWTGLTYEQYF TGCAGCGTTGAAAATTGGACAGGGTTAACCTACGAGCAGTACTTC
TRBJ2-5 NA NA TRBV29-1 CSVEEGSLQETQYF TGCAGCGTTGAAGAAGGCAGCCTCCAAGAGACCCAGTACTTC
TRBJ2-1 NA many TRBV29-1 CSEEGLYNEQFF TGCAGCGAGGAGGGCCTTTACAATGAGCAGTTCTTC
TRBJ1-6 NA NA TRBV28 CASSSLDSPLSTPLHF TGTGCCAGCAGTTCCTTGGACAGCCCTCTATCTACACCCCTCCACTTT
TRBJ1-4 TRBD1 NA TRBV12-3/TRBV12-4 CASRSGTGLFF TGTGCCAGCAGATCCGGGACAGGCCTGTTTTTT
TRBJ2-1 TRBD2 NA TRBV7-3 CASSLAGGPLDEQFF TGTGCCAGCAGCTTAGCGGGAGGGCCATTGGATGAGCAGTTCTTC
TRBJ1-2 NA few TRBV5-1 CASRMAGDTRDYGYTF TGCGCCAGCAGGATGGCGGGGGACACTCGGGACTATGGCTACACCTTC
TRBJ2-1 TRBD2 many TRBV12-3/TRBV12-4 CASSPSGRAWDEQFF TGTGCCAGCAGCCCTAGCGGGAGGGCCTGGGATGAGCAGTTCTTC
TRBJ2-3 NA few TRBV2 CASSDGTRADTQYF TGTGCCAGCAGTGATGGCACCCGGGCAGATACGCAGTATTTT
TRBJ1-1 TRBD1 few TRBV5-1 CASSLGQGLPEAFF TGCGCCAGCAGCCTCGGACAGGGGCTCCCTGAAGCTTTCTTT
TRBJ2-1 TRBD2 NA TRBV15 CATSRTGTRMNEQFF TGTGCCACCAGCAGGACCGGGACTAGAATGAATGAGCAGTTCTTC
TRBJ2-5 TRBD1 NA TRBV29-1 CSVEPWTGVQETQYF TGCAGCGTTGAGCCTTGGACAGGGGTCCAAGAGACCCAGTACTTC
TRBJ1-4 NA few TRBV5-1 CASSLGDEATNEKLFF TGCGCCAGCAGCTTGGGGGATGAAGCAACTAATGAAAAACTGTTTTTT
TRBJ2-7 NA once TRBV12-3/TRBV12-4 CASSLGGMDYEQYF TGTGCCAGCAGTTTGGGCGGGATGGACTACGAGCAGTACTTC
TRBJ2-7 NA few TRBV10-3 CAISGGLSSYEQYF TGTGCCATCAGTGGAGGCCTAAGCTCCTACGAGCAGTACTTC
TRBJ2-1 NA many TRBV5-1 CASSLGRQYYNEQFF TGCGCCAGCAGCTTGGGTAGACAATACTACAATGAGCAGTTCTTC
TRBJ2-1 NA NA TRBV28 CASSPSKGGQFF TGTGCCAGCAGTCCTAGCAAGGGCGGGCAGTTCTTC
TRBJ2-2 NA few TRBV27 CASSPLVPGELFF TGTGCCAGCAGTCCCCTGGTCCCCGGGGAGCTGTTTTTT
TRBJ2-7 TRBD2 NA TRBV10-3 CATAKREVVYEQYF TGTGCCACTGCAAAGCGGGAGGTCGTCTACGAGCAGTACTTC
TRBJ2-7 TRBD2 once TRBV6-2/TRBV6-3 CASSGGLAGVYEQYF TGTGCCAGCAGTGGCGGGCTAGCGGGAGTTTACGAGCAGTACTTC
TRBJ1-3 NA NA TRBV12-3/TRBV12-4 CASSLAYRFSGNTIYF TGTGCCAGCAGTTTAGCCTACAGGTTCTCTGGAAACACCATATATTTT
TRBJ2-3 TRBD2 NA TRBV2 CASSEATSGRESDTQYF TGTGCCAGCAGTGAAGCGACAAGCGGGAGGGAATCCGATACGCAGTATTTT
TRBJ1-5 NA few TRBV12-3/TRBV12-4 CASSFINREFGVINQPQHF TGTGCCAGCAGTTTTATAAACAGGGAATTTGGGGTTATCAATCAGCCCCAGCATTTT
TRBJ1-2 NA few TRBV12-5 CASGSSLDRVYGYTF TGTGCTAGTGGTTCCTCCCTGGACAGAGTCTATGGCTACACCTTC
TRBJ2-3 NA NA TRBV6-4 CASKDRFSDTQYF TGTGCCAGCAAAGACAGGTTCTCAGATACGCAGTATTTT
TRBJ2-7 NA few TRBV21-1 CASSKGTSGLSYEQYF TGTGCCAGCAGCAAAGGGACTAGCGGGCTCTCCTACGAGCAGTACTTC
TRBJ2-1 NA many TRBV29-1 CSVSKGGKQFF TGCAGCGTTTCCAAGGGCGGGAAGCAGTTCTTC
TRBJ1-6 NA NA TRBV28 CASSLSGTLNSPLHF TGTGCCAGCAGTTTATCGGGGACCCTAAATTCACCCCTCCACTTT
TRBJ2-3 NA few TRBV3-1 CASSQVFSEEDTQYF TGTGCCAGCAGCCAAGTGTTCAGCGAGGAAGATACGCAGTATTTT